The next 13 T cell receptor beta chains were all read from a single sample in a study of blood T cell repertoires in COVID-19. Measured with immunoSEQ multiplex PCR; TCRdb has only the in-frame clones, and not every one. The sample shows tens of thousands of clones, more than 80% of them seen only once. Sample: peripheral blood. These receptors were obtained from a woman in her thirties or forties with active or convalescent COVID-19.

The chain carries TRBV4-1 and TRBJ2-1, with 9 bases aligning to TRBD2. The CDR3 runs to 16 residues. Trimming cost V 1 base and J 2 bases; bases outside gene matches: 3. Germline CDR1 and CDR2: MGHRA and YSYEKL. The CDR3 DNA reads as TGCGCCAGCAGCCAAGTAGCTAGCGGGGCCTACAATGAGCAGTTCTTC. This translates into CASSQVASGAYNEQFF.

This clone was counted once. Written as DNA, the CDR3 is TGTGCCAGCAGCCAGGGCAACAATGAGCAGTTCTTC. Translated: CASSQGNNEQFF. The chain uses TRBV3-1 (or the pseudogene TRBV3-2) and TRBJ2-1; D gene uncertain. The germline V gene encodes CDR1 LGHDT and CDR2 YNNKEL (reference sequence). The CDR3 contains 12 residues. The V end lost 3 bases, the J end lost 5 bases, and 5 bases lay between the germline ends.

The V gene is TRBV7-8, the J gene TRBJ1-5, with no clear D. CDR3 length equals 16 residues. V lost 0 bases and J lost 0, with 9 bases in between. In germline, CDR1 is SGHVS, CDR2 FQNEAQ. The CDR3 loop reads CASSLARGYSNQPQHF. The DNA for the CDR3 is TGTGCCAGCAGCTTAGCGAGAGGGTATAGCAATCAGCCCCAGCATTTT.

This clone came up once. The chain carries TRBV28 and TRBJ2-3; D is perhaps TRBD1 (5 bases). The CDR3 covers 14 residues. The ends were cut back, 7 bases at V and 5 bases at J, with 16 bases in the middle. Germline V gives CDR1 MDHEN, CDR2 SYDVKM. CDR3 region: CASTTFDRKDTQYF. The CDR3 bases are TGTGCCAGCACCACTTTCGACAGAAAAGATACGCAGTATTTT. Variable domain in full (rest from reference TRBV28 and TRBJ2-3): DVKVTQSSRYLVKRTGEKVFLECVQDMDHENMFWYRQDPGLGLRLIYFSYDVKMKEKGDIPEGYSVSREKKERFSLILESASTNQTSMYLCASTTFDRKDTQYFGPGTRLTVL.

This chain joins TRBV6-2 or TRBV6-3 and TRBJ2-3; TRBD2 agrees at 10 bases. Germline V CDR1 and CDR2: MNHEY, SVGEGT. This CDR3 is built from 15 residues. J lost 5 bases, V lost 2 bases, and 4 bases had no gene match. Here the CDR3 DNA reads TGTGCCAGCAGTTACGAAGCGGGGGGGCGAGATACGCAGTATTTT. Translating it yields CASSYEAGGRDTQYF.

The DNA of the CDR3 is TGTGCCAGCAGCTATGCGCTAGCAGGGCGGGGAGAGGACACTGAAGCTTTCTTT. This translates into CASSYALAGRGEDTEAFF. The V gene is TRBV5-6, the J gene TRBJ1-1; D might be TRBD1 (5 bases). This CDR3 is 18 amino acids long. Trimming took 3 bases from V and 3 from J, leaving 24 bases between them. Germline V lookup: CDR1 SGHDT, CDR2 YYEEEE.

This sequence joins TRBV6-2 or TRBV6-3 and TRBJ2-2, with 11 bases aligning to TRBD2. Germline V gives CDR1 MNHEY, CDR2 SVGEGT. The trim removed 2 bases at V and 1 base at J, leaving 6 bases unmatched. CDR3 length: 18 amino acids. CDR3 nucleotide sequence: TGTGCCAGCAGTTACCCCCGACTAGCGGGGCGGAACACCGGGGAGCTGTTTTTT. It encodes CASSYPRLAGRNTGELFF.

The CDR3 nucleotides are TGTGCCAGCAGCTTATTCCAGACCCGCGTACGAGGGACAGACACTGAAGCTTTCTTT. It yields the protein CASSLFQTRVRGTDTEAFF. The V gene is TRBV7-3, the J gene TRBJ1-1, with 7 bases identical to TRBD1. The germline V gene has CDR1 SGHTA and CDR2 FQGTGA. The J segment lost 3 bases and the V segment lost 2 bases, leaving 18 bases of the junction unmatched. The CDR3 has 19 amino acids. Full variable domain (remainder filled in from reference TRBV7-3 and TRBJ1-1): GAGVSQTPSNKVTEKGKYVELRCDPISGHTALYWYRQSLGQGPEFLIYFQGTGAADDSGLPNDRFFAVRPEGSVSTLKIQRTERGDSAVYLCASSLFQTRVRGTDTEAFFGQGTRLTVV.

CDR3 sequence (DNA): TGTGCCAGCAGCTTAGCGGGGGTCGGGAATGAGCAGTTCTTC. It is translated as CASSLAGVGNEQFF. The chain has TRBV7-3 and TRBJ2-1; 7 nucleotides align to TRBD2. V dropped 2 bases and J dropped 7; count of bases not matched to a gene: 5. The CDR3 totals 14 residues. In germline, CDR1 is SGHTA, CDR2 FQGTGA.

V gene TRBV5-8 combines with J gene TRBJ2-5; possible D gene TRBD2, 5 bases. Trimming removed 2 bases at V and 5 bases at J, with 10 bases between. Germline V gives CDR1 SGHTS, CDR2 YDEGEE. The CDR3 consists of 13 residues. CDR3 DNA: TGTGCCAGCAGCTTTAGGACTCGGGAGACCCAGTACTTC. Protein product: CASSFRTRETQYF.

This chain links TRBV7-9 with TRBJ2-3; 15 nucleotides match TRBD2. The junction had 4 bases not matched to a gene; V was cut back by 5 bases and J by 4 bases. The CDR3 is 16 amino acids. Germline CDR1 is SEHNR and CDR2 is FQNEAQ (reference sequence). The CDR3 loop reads CASSRTSGREPDTQYF. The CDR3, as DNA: TGTGCCAGCAGCCGGACTAGCGGGAGGGAACCAGATACGCAGTATTTT.

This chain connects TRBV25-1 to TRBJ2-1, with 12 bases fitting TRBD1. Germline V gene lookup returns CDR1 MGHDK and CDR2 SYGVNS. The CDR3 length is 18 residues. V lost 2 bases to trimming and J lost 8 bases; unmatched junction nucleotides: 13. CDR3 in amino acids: CASSEAPGDRGRNHEQFF. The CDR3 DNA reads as TGTGCCAGCAGTGAAGCCCCAGGGGACAGGGGGCGGAATCATGAGCAGTTCTTC.

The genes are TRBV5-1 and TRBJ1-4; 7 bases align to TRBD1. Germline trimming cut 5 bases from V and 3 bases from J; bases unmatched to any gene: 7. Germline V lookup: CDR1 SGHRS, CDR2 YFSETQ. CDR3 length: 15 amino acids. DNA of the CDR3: TGCGCCAGCAGACCAAGGGACAGCCCTAATGAAAAACTGTTTTTT. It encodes CASRPRDSPNEKLFF.